This T cell receptor (beta chain) was identified in a study of blood T cells in healthy people across ages. A note on this clonotype: Antigen specificity is unknown.

Study-wide points: A conclusive naive versus antigen-experienced comparison was prevented by the unsorted PBMCs.

Primers used in a second PCR of roughly 6 to 11 cycles were a sample-barcoded 5' primer and a J-beta primer mix. Through a template-switch adaptor with 12 random nucleotides, each cDNA molecule received a tag. TCRdb re-called the 5' RACE reads through MiXCR, storing one row per CDR3 protein. The repertoire holds roughly 700,000 distinct CDR3 sequences, with 49% as singletons. The source material was blood. This TCR came from a woman aged 60-75 years in good health.

The CDR3 protein is CSAFRDRLAKNIQYF. The CDR3 DNA is TGCAGTGCTTTCCGGGACAGACTAGCCAAAAACATTCAGTACTTC. This chain connects TRBV20-1 to TRBJ2-4; 7 bases line up with TRBD1. The junction had 7 bases not matched to a gene; V was cut back by 5 bases and J by 0 bases. Germline CDR1 and CDR2: DFQATT and SNEGSKA (reference sequence). This CDR3 contains 15 residues.